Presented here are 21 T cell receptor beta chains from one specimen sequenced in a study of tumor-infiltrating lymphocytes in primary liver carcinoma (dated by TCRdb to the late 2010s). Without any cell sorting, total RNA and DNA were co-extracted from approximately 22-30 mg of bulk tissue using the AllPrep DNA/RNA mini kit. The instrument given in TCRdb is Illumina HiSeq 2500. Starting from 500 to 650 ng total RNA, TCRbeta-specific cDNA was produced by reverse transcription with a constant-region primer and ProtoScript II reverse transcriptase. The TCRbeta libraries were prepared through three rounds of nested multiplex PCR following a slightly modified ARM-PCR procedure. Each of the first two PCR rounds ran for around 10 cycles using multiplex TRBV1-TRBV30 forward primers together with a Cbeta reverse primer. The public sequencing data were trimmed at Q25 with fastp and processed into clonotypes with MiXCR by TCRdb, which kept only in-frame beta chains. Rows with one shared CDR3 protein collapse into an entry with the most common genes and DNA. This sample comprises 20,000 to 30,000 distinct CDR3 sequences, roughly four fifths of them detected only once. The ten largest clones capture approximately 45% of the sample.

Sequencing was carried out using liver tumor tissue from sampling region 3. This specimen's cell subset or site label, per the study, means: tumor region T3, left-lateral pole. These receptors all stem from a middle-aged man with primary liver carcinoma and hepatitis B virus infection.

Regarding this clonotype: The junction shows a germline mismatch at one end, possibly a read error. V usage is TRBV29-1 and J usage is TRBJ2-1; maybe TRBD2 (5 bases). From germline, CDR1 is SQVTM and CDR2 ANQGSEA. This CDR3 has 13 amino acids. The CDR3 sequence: CSAAPDYYIEQLF. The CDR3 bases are TGCAGCGCCGCGCCTGACTATTACATTGAGCAGCTTTTC.

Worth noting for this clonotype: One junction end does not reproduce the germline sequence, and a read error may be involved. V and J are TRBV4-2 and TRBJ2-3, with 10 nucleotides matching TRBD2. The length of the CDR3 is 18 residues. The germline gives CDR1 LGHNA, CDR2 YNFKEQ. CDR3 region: CASSQVALLAGATETQYF. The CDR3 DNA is TGTGCCAGCAGCCAAGTGGCGCTTCTAGCGGGAGCTACAGAAACGCAGTATTTC.

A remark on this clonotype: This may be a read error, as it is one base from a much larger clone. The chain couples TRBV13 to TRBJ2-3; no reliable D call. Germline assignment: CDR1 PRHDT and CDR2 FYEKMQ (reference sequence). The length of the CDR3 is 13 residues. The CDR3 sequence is CAGSLRSIGTQYF. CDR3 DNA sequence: TGTGCCGGCAGCCTCCGCTCGATTGGCACGCAGTATTTT.

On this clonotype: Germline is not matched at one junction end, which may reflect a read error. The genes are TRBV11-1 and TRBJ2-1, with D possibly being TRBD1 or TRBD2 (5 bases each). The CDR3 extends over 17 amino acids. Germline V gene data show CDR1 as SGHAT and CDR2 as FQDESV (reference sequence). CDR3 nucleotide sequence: TGTGTCAGCAGCTTAACCTCCCCGGGACGGGGTAACGATAAGCAGTTCTTC. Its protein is CVSSLTSPGRGNDKQFF.

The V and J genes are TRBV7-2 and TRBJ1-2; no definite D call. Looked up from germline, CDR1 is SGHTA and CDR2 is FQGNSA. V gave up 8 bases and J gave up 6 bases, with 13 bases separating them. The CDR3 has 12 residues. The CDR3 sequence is CASHSGGHGYTF. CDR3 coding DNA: TGTGCCAGCCACTCCGGCGGGCATGGCTACACCTTC.

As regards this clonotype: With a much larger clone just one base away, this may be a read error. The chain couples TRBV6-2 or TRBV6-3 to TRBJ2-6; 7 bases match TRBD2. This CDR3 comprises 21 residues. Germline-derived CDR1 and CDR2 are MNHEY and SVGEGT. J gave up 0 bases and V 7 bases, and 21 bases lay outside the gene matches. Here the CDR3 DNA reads TGTGCCAGCACCCCCAGGAGACGTGGGTCTAGCGGCGTCTCTGGGGCCAACGTCCTGACTTTC. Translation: CASTPRRRGSSGVSGANVLTF.

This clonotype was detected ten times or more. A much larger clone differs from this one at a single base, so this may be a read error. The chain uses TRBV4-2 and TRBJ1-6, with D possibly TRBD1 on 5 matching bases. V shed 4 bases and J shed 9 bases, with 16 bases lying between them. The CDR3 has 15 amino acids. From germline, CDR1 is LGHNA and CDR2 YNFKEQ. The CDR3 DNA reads TGTGCCAGCAGCCGAGACCTGGAGGGGACTTCACCCCTCCACTTT. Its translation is CASSRDLEGTSPLHF.

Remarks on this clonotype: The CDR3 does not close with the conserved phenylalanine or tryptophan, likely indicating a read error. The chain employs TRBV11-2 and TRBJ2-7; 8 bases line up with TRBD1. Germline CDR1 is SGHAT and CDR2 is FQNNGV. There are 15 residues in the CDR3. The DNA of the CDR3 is TGTGTCAGCAGCTTTGTGGCAGGGGGCCGGTACGAGCAGTACATC. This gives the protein CVSSFVAGGRYEQYI.

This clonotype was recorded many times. CDR3 DNA: TGTGCCAGCAGCCGTACATCAGGACAAAGCTCCTACAATGAGCAGTTCTTC. This translates into CASSRTSGQSSYNEQFF. The rearrangement uses TRBV11-2 and TRBJ2-1, with TRBD1 as a possible D gene (5 bases). CDR3 length equals 17 residues. Per the germline V gene, CDR1 is SGHAT and CDR2 is FQNNGV. With 5 bases removed from V and 0 bases from J, the gap between germline ends came to 17 bases.

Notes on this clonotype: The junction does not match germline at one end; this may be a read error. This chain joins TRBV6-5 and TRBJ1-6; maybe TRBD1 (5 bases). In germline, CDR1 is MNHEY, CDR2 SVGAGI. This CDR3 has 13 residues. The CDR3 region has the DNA TGTGTCAGCAGTGGGATAGGGGATCCACCCATCCACTTT. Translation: CVSSGIGDPPIHF.

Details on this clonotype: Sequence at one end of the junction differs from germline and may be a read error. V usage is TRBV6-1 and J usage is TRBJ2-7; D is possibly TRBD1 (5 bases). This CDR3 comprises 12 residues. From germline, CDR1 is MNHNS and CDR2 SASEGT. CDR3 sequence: CASSQQEYEQYF. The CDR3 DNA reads TGTGCCAGCAGTCAACAGGAATACGAACAGTACTTC.

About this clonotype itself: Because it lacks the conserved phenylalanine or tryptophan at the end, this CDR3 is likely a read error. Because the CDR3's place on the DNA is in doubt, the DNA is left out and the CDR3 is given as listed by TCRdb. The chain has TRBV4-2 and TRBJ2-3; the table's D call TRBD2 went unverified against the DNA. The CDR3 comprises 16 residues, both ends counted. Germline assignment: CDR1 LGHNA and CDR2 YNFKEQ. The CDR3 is CASSQRSGASGDTKYS.

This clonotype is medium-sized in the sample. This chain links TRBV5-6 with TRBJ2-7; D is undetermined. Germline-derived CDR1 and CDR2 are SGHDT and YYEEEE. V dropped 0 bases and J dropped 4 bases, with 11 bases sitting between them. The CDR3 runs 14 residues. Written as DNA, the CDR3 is TGTGCCAGCAGCTTGGCGGAGTCAGAATACGAGCAGTACTTC. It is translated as CASSLAESEYEQYF.

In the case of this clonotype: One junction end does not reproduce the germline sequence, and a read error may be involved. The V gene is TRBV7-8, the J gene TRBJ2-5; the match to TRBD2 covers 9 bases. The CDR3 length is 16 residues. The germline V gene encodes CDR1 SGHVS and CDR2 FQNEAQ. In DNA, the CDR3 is TGTTCCAGCAGCTTTGAAATAGCGGGAGCCCAAGAGACCCAGTACTTC. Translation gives CSSSFEIAGAQETQYF.

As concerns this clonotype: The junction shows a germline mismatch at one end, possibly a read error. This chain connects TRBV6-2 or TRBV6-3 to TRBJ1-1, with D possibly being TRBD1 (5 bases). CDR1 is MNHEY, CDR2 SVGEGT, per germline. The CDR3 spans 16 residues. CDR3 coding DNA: TGTGCCAGCAGCCTCAACCTACAGGAGGAGAACACTGAAGCTTTCTTC. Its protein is CASSLNLQEENTEAFF.

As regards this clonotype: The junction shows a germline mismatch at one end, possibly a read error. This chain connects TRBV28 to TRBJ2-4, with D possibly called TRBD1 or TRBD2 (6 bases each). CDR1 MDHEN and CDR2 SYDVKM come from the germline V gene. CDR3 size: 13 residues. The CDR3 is CVSKGRGQYIQYF. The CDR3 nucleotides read TGTGTCAGCAAGGGCCGGGGGCAGTACATTCAGTATTTC.

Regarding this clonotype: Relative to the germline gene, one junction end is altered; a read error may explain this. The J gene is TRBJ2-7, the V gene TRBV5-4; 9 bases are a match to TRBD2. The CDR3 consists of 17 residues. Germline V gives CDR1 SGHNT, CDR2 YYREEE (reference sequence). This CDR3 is CASSFGLAGEVGYDQYF. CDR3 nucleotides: TGTGCTAGCAGCTTTGGATTAGCGGGAGAAGTAGGCTACGACCAGTACTTC.

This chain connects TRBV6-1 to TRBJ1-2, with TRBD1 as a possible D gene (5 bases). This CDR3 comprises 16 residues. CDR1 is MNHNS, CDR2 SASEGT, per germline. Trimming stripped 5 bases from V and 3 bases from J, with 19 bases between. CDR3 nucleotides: TGTGCCAGCAGTCAGTATACCCGGGACGGGTACTATGGCTACACCTTC. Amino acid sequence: CASSQYTRDGYYGYTF.

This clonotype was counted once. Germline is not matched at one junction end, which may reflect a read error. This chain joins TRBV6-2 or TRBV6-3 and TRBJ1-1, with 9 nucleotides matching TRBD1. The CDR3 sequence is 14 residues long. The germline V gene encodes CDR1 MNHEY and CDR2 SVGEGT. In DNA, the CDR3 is TGTACCAGCAGACGAGGGACAGGGCCCATTGAAGCTTTCTTT. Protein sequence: CTSRRGTGPIEAFF.

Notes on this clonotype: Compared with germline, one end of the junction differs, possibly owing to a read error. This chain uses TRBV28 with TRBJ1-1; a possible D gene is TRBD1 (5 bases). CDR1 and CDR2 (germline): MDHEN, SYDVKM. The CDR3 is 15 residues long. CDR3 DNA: TGTGCCAGCAGCGACCCCATGGGGCTCAGCACTGAGGCTTTCTTT. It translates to CASSDPMGLSTEAFF. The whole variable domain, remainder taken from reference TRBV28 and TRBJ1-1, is DVKVTQSSRYLVKRTGEKVFLECVQDMDHENMFWYRQDPGLGLRLIYFSYDVKMKEKGDIPEGYSVSREKKERFSLILESASTNQTSMYLCASSDPMGLSTEAFFGQGTRLTVV.

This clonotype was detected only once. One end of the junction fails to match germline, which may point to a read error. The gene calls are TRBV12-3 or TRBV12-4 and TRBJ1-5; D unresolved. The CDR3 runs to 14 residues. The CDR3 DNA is TGTGTCAGCAGTTTAGATGAGGGCAATGAGCCCCGGCATTTT. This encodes CVSSLDEGNEPRHF.